This TCR beta chain is drawn from a study of high-grade serous ovarian cancer treatment subgroups. Trimming removed 0 bases from V and 0 bases from J; junction bases left unmatched: 3. The CDR3 runs to 18 residues. Looked up from germline, CDR1 is SGDLS and CDR2 is YYNGEE. TCRdb's copy holds only in-frame clones and misses some; the assay was immunoSEQ multiplex PCR. The sample has about 2,800 clones; roughly 80% are singletons. Tumor samples were taken before definitive surgery or chemotherapy. This sequence originates from a human donor with high-grade serous ovarian cancer. This chain uses TRBV9 with TRBJ2-3; 14 bases align to TRBD2. The sequenced sample consisted of tumor tissue. The CDR3: CASSVGLAGGTSTDTQYF. In nucleotides, the CDR3 is TGTGCCAGCAGCGTAGGACTAGCGGGAGGGACTAGCACAGATACGCAGTATTTT.